This is a list of T cell receptor beta chains from one sample in a study of blood T cell repertoires in COVID-19. Clones were read by immunoSEQ multiplex PCR, and TCRdb kept only the in-frame ones, dropping some. The sample has more than 200,000 clones; roughly 84% are singletons. The sequenced sample was PBMCs or T cells enriched from blood (not recorded which). These receptors were obtained from a man under 40 in a cohort exposed to, infected with or recovered from COVID-19 (not recorded which). CDR3s include the opening cysteine and the closing phenylalanine or tryptophan. Fields, in order: D gene, V gene, clone size, J gene, CDR3 protein, CDR3 DNA. The D gene is left open where the match is weak. Size is stated for part of the rows, as once, few or many counts, or as a class when the clone is expanded.

TRBD2	TRBV6-2/TRBV6-3	few	TRBJ2-1	CASSYPDSISGSGYNEQFF	TGTGCCAGCAGTTACCCGGACAGCATTAGCGGGAGCGGCTACAATGAGCAGTTCTTC
.	TRBV28	.	TRBJ1-2	CASSLPQNYGYTF	TGTGCCAGCAGTTTACCACAGAACTATGGCTACACCTTC
.	TRBV6-1	.	TRBJ1-6	CASSEEGAALGSPLHF	TGTGCCAGCAGTGAAGAGGGAGCGGCGCTGGGATCACCCCTCCACTTT
TRBD2	TRBV4-1	once	TRBJ2-2	CASSRVSSGGTGELFF	TGCGCCAGCAGCCGCGTTTCTAGCGGAGGGACCGGGGAGCTGTTTTTT
.	TRBV19	.	TRBJ2-7	CASSPPGLLSYEQYF	TGTGCCAGTAGCCCCCCGGGACTTCTCTCCTACGAGCAGTACTTC
.	TRBV4-3	.	TRBJ2-2	CASSQASPGVPSVGELFF	TGCGCCAGCAGCCAAGCGTCCCCGGGGGTTCCATCCGTCGGGGAGCTGTTTTTT
TRBD2	TRBV13	.	TRBJ2-1	CASSLSGRDRNEQFF	TGTGCCAGCAGCTTGAGCGGGAGGGACCGGAATGAGCAGTTCTTC
TRBD1	TRBV4-1	.	TRBJ1-3	CASSQPGTGGNTIYF	TGCGCCAGCAGCCAGCCGGGGACAGGCGGAAACACCATATATTTT
TRBD2	TRBV3-1/TRBV3-2	.	TRBJ2-1	CATGTSGREQFF	TGTGCCACCGGGACTAGCGGGAGGGAGCAGTTCTTC
TRBD2	TRBV9	.	TRBJ2-2	CASSLGLAGGTGELFF	TGTGCCAGCAGTCTGGGACTAGCGGGAGGGACCGGGGAGCTGTTTTTT
TRBD1	TRBV3-1/TRBV3-2	.	TRBJ1-6	CASSGQVSPLHF	TGTGCCAGCAGCGGACAGGTTTCACCCCTCCACTTT
.	TRBV27	.	TRBJ2-1	CASIPEAEGKNEQFF	TGTGCCAGCATCCCCGAAGCGGAGGGGAAGAATGAGCAGTTCTTC
TRBD1	TRBV7-2	.	TRBJ2-5	CASSTGTDQETQYF	TGTGCCAGCAGCACAGGGACAGATCAAGAGACCCAGTACTTC
.	TRBV28	.	TRBJ2-7	CASSLMQGGQYF	TGTGCCAGCAGTTTAATGCAGGGGGGGCAGTACTTC